These 27 T cell receptor beta chains originate from one sample sequenced in a study of T cells in Graves' hyperthyroidism and ophthalmopathy. Amplified regions were TCR beta CDR3 sequences from RNA transcripts. First-round RT-PCR targeting the TCR CDR3 was performed with the HTBI primer set. TCRdb called the multiplex PCR reads again in MiXCR, with one record for every CDR3 protein. The table has 700,000 to 850,000 distinct CDR3 sequences, approximately 36% seen once. The sample taken for sequencing was blood. The receptor set was obtained from a woman aged 40 to 50 with Graves' hyperthyroidism.

The chain carries TRBV29-1 and TRBJ2-7; 8 nucleotides line up with TRBD1. V shed 7 bases and J 0 bases; nucleotides not matched to a gene: 11. The CDR3 sequence is 15 residues long. Germline V gives CDR1 SQVTM, CDR2 ANQGSEA. This CDR3 is CSAYSQGASSYEQYF. The CDR3 DNA reads TGCAGCGCCTACTCCCAGGGGGCAAGCTCCTACGAGCAGTACTTC.

This clonotype was observed a few times. The chain uses TRBV7-9 and TRBJ1-4; a possible D gene is TRBD1 (5 bases). The CDR3 is made up of 15 amino acids. The V end lost 4 bases, the J end lost 8 bases, and 17 bases lay between the germline ends. Germline lookup yields CDR1 SEHNR and CDR2 FQNEAQ (reference sequence). The CDR3 here is CASSSTSGGEEKLFF. The CDR3, as DNA: TGTGCCAGCAGCTCCACCTCCGGGGGGGAGGAAAAACTGTTTTTT. Supplemented by reference TRBV7-9 and TRBJ1-4, the full variable domain reads DTGVSQNPRHKITKRGQNVTFRCDPISEHNRLYWYRQTLGQGPEFLTYFQNEAQLEKSRLLSDRFSAERPKGSFSTLEIQRTEQGDSAMYLCASSSTSGGEEKLFFGSGTQLSVL.

V is TRBV6-5 and J is TRBJ1-1; D is perhaps TRBD1 (5 bases). Trimming cost V 6 bases and J 3 bases, with 14 bases left between them. The CDR3 has 14 amino acids. In germline, CDR1 is MNHEY, CDR2 SVGAGI. The CDR3 DNA reads as TGTGCCAGCAGGTACATCGGGGGGTACACTGAAGCTTTCTTT. Encoded protein: CASRYIGGYTEAFF.

V is TRBV9 and J is TRBJ1-5; D not resolved. The CDR3 sequence is 15 residues long. Between the trimmed V and J ends, which lost 4 bases and 1 base, there was a span of 12 bases. In germline, CDR1 is SGDLS, CDR2 YYNGEE. The CDR3 sequence: CASSQDPRSNQPQHF. In DNA, the CDR3 is TGTGCCAGCAGCCAAGACCCGAGGAGCAATCAGCCCCAGCATTTT.

V and J are TRBV5-1 and TRBJ1-1, with a possible D match to TRBD1 (5 bases). Germline V gene sequence: CDR1 SGHRS, CDR2 YFSETQ. CDR3 length equals 13 residues. Deletions cut 3 bases from V and 10 bases from J, with 16 bases between. The CDR3 is CASSSLYQGIAFF. The CDR3 DNA is TGCGCCAGCAGCTCACTATACCAGGGAATAGCTTTCTTT. Drawing the rest from reference TRBV5-1 and TRBJ1-1, the complete variable domain is KAGVTQTPRYLIKTRGQQVTLSCSPISGHRSVSWYQQTPGQGLQFLFEYFSETQRNKGNFPGRFSGRQFSNSRSEMNVSTLELGDSALYLCASSSLYQGIAFFGQGTRLTVV.

This clonotype was seen repeatedly, ten times or more. J is TRBJ1-2 and V is TRBV10-3; the match to TRBD1 covers 9 bases. The germline V gene has CDR1 ENHRY and CDR2 SYGVKD. This CDR3 is 13 amino acids long. Germline trimming cut 6 bases from V and 8 bases from J; bases unmatched to any gene: 7. CDR3 residues: CAISKGQGEGYTF. For the CDR3, the DNA is TGTGCCATCAGCAAGGGACAGGGAGAAGGCTACACCTTC.

This clonotype was detected once. This could be a read error, since a much larger clone is one nucleotide away. V gene TRBV5-1 combines with J gene TRBJ1-6; D uncertain. Per germline, CDR1 SGHRS and CDR2 YFSETQ. The CDR3 loop spans 15 amino acids. This CDR3 reads CTSSLDETDNSPLHF. The DNA for the CDR3 is TGCACCAGCAGCTTGGACGAGACGGATAATTCACCCCTCCACTTT.

The rearrangement joins TRBV6-2 or TRBV6-3 to TRBJ2-2; possible D gene TRBD1, 5 bases. This CDR3 spans 13 amino acids. Trimming removed 5 bases at V and 6 bases at J, with 10 bases between. Germline V CDR1 and CDR2: MNHEY, SVGEGT. The CDR3 nucleotides are TGTGCCAGCAGTAGCAGGGTTGCCGGGGAGCTGTTTTTT. Translating it yields CASSSRVAGELFF.

The gene calls are TRBV20-1 and TRBJ2-7; TRBD2 might be the D (7 bases). Germline values: CDR1 DFQATT, CDR2 SNEGSKA (reference sequence). The CDR3 runs 13 residues. Trimming removed 7 bases from V and 4 bases from J, with 17 bases in between. The CDR3 nucleotides are TGCAGTGGGCCGGGGGGCGGGCCGTACGAGCAGTACTTC. This sequence encodes CSGPGGGPYEQYF.

J is TRBJ1-1 and V is TRBV10-3; 8 bases agree with TRBD1. Germline CDR1 reads ENHRY; CDR2 reads SYGVKD. The CDR3 spans 14 residues. V dropped 9 bases and J dropped 4; count of bases not matched to a gene: 10. Here the CDR3 reads CAIKDRAIGTEAFF. CDR3 coding DNA: TGTGCCATAAAGGACAGGGCGATCGGCACTGAAGCTTTCTTT.

This clonotype was observed many times. The V gene is TRBV7-3, the J gene TRBJ2-1; D possibly corresponds to TRBD1 (5 bases). Germline loops: CDR1 SGHTA, CDR2 FQGTGA. CDR3 length equals 17 residues. V lost 0 bases and J lost 6, with 18 bases in between. CDR3 nucleotides: TGTGCCAGCAGCTTAACAGCAGGGAACCATCTCCTCAATGAGCAGTTCTTC. Protein sequence: CASSLTAGNHLLNEQFF.

Regarding this clonotype: With a much larger clone just one base away, this may be a read error. This chain links TRBV2 with TRBJ2-7; D remains ambiguous. Germline V gives CDR1 SNHLY, CDR2 FYNNEI. V was pared by 7 bases and J by 6 bases, with 16 bases between. The CDR3 is 13 amino acids. Written as DNA, the CDR3 is TGTGCCAGCACCCATCTAACTAATTCCGAGCAGTACTTC. Translating it yields CASTHLTNSEQYF.

The chain recombines TRBV7-9 with TRBJ1-6, with 7 bases aligning to TRBD1. V trimming: 5 bases; J trimming: 10 bases; junction bases outside the gene matches: 11. This CDR3 spans 15 amino acids. In germline, CDR1 is SEHNR, CDR2 FQNEAQ (reference sequence). The CDR3 DNA reads TGTGCCAGCAGCGGGCCAGGGGGAACAGGATCACCCCTCCACTTT. Translating gives CASSGPGGTGSPLHF.

There are many counts of this clonotype. This chain joins TRBV10-3 and TRBJ1-2; D perhaps matches TRBD1 (6 bases). Trimming took 6 bases from V and 8 from J, leaving 13 bases between them. CDR1 ENHRY and CDR2 SYGVKD come from the germline V gene. The CDR3 loop spans 12 amino acids. CDR3 bases: TGTGCCATCAGCGAGACAGGCCAAGGCTACACCTTC. Translation: CAISETGQGYTF.

This clonotype has just a few counts. The chain has TRBV20-1 and TRBJ1-5, with a possible D match to TRBD1 (6 bases). This CDR3 has 17 amino acids. Trimming left V 5 bases short and J 2 bases short, with 22 bases between. Germline V lookup: CDR1 DFQATT, CDR2 SNEGSKA (reference sequence). In DNA form, the CDR3 reads TGCAGTGCTTTGCAGGAGGGGGTTATGATACGCAATCAGCCCCAGCATTTT. As protein: CSALQEGVMIRNQPQHF.

The chain uses TRBV12-3 or TRBV12-4 and TRBJ2-7; maybe TRBD2 (6 bases). The V and J ends lost 4 bases and 3 bases respectively, with 16 bases between them. The CDR3 runs 15 residues. The CDR3 here is CASSSGPGTFYEQYF. CDR3 DNA sequence: TGTGCCAGCAGTTCCGGTCCCGGGACTTTCTACGAGCAGTACTTC.

This clonotype was seen many times. The J gene is TRBJ2-5, the V gene TRBV11-2; D possibly uses TRBD1 or TRBD2 (5 bases each). V was clipped by 6 bases and J by 5 bases, with 16 bases between them. The CDR3 totals 14 residues. Per the germline V gene, CDR1 is SGHAT and CDR2 is FQNNGV. This CDR3 reads CASSWDLMGETQYF. DNA of the CDR3: TGTGCCAGCAGTTGGGACCTCATGGGGGAGACCCAGTACTTC.

This clonotype came up many times. CDR3 sequence reads: CASSLARDRATYEQYF. CDR3 nucleotides: TGTGCCAGCAGCCTTGCGCGGGACAGGGCGACCTACGAGCAGTACTTC. This chain joins TRBV2 and TRBJ2-7, with TRBD1 matching 9 bases. This CDR3 comprises 16 residues. V lost 6 bases, J lost 2 bases, and 11 bases stayed unmatched. CDR1 and CDR2 (germline): SNHLY, FYNNEI. The variable domain in full, completed from reference TRBV2 and TRBJ2-7, reads EPEVTQTPSHQVTQMGQEVILRCVPISNHLYFYWYRQILGQKVEFLVSFYNNEISEKSEIFDDQFSVERPDGSNFTLKIRSTKLEDSAMYFCASSLARDRATYEQYFGPGTRLTVT.

The gene calls are TRBV7-6 and TRBJ2-3; D may be TRBD2 (5 bases). The CDR3 is made up of 14 amino acids. Germline CDR1 SGHVS, CDR2 FNYEAQ. Trimming cost V 1 base and J 3 bases, with 8 bases left between them. CDR3 in amino acids: CASSLGTETDTQYF. In DNA form, the CDR3 reads TGTGCCAGCAGCTTAGGGACTGAGACAGATACGCAGTATTTT.

This clonotype was seen more than once but under ten times. This sequence joins TRBV20-1 and TRBJ2-7; D is ambiguous. CDR3 length: 11 residues. The V gene lost 5 bases and the J gene lost 5 bases, with 10 bases spanning the gap. CDR1 and CDR2 (germline): DFQATT, SNEGSKA (reference sequence). CDR3 DNA sequence: TGCAGTGCTCCAAATCTCGACGAGCAGTACTTC. It is translated as CSAPNLDEQYF.

This clonotype appeared many times. The chain employs TRBV19 and TRBJ2-6; 7 positions match TRBD1. Germline assignment: CDR1 LNHDA and CDR2 SQIVND (reference sequence). Germline trimming cut 6 bases from V and 2 bases from J; bases unmatched to any gene: 4. The CDR3 runs 15 residues. The chain's CDR3 is CASRADRAGANVLTF. Written as DNA, the CDR3 is TGTGCCAGTAGGGCCGACAGGGCTGGGGCCAACGTCCTGACTTTC.

About this clonotype: A much larger clone lies one base from this, so it may be a read error. The CDR3 ends on some other residue instead of the conserved phenylalanine or tryptophan, so this is likely a read error. J is TRBJ1-1 and V is TRBV2; tentatively, D is TRBD1 (6 bases). Trimming removed 9 bases from V and 1 base from J, with 18 bases in between. Germline assignment: CDR1 SNHLY and CDR2 FYNNEI. CDR3 length: 15 amino acids. DNA of the CDR3: TGTGCCAGTAGTCGTAATCGGGGGGCGAACACTGAAGCTTTCCTT. Its protein is CASSRNRGANTEAFL.

Concerning this clonotype itself: A much more abundant neighbour one base away suggests this may be a read error. The gene calls are TRBV19 and TRBJ1-1; a weak D match, TRBD1 (6 bases). Germline assignment: CDR1 LNHDA and CDR2 SQIVND (reference sequence). The CDR3 consists of 14 residues. The CDR3 DNA follows: TGCGCCGGCAGCGCAGGGGCGCTGAACACTGAAGCTTTCTTT. It codes for CAGSAGALNTEAFF.

This clonotype appeared many times. The chain links TRBV7-2 to TRBJ1-4; 7 bases map to TRBD1. V lost 0 bases and J lost 8; bases outside the gene matches: 12. There are 17 residues in the CDR3. The germline CDR1 and CDR2 sequences are SGHTA and FQGNSA. The CDR3 bases are TGTGCCAGCAGCTTAGCGCTTTGGGACAGCATTGGGGAAAAACTGTTTTTT. This sequence encodes CASSLALWDSIGEKLFF.

The chain recombines TRBV19 with TRBJ2-2; 7 nucleotides line up with TRBD1. The CDR3 contains 16 residues. Trimming cost V 9 bases and J 1 base; bases outside gene matches: 11. Germline-derived CDR1 and CDR2 are LNHDA and SQIVND (reference sequence). Here the CDR3 DNA reads TGTGCCAGCAGAATAAGATCAGGGGGGAACACCGGGGAGCTGTTTTTT. Amino acids: CASRIRSGGNTGELFF.

The rearrangement links TRBV7-2 to TRBJ2-7; TRBD2 matches 7 bases. After removal of 1 base from V and 5 bases from J, the junction contained 5 bases not matched to a gene. Germline CDR1 SGHTA, CDR2 FQGNSA. This CDR3 has 14 amino acids. DNA of the CDR3: TGTGCCAGCAGCTTAGGTTGGGGGGGTGACGAGCAGTACTTC. Protein sequence: CASSLGWGGDEQYF.

The V and J genes are TRBV11-2 and TRBJ2-2; 8 positions agree with TRBD1. The junction had 6 bases not matched to a gene; V was cut back by 5 bases and J by 4 bases. The CDR3 has 15 amino acids. Per the germline V gene, CDR1 is SGHAT and CDR2 is FQNNGV. The CDR3 protein is CASSLTGDPTGELFF. Written as DNA, the CDR3 is TGTGCCAGCAGCCTGACAGGGGATCCCACCGGGGAGCTGTTTTTT.